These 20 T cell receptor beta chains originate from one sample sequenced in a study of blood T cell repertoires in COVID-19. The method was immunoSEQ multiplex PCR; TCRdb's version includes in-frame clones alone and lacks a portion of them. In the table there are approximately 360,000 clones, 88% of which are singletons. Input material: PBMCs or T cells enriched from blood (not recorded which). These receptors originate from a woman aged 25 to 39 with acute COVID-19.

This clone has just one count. The CDR3 is CASSTIPGQGAKAFF. In DNA, the CDR3 is TGTGCCAGCAGCACGATTCCGGGACAGGGGGCTAAAGCTTTCTTT. The rearrangement links TRBV5-8 to TRBJ1-1; TRBD1 matches at 12 bases. The CDR3 is 15 amino acids. V lost 4 bases, J lost 9 bases, and 10 bases stayed unmatched. Germline loops: CDR1 SGHTS, CDR2 YDEGEE.

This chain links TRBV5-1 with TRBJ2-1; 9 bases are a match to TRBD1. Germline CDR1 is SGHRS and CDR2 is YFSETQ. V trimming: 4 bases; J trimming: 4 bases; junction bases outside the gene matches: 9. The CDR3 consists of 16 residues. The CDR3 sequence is CASSPNPGQGYNEQFF. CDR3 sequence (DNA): TGCGCCAGCAGCCCCAACCCGGGACAGGGTTACAATGAGCAGTTCTTC.

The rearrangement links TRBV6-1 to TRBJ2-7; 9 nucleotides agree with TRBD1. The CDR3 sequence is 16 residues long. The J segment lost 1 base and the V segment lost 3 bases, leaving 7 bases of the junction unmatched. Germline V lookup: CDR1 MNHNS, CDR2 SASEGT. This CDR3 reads CASSELWTGESYEQYF. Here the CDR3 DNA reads TGTGCCAGCAGTGAGCTCTGGACAGGGGAGTCCTACGAGCAGTACTTC.

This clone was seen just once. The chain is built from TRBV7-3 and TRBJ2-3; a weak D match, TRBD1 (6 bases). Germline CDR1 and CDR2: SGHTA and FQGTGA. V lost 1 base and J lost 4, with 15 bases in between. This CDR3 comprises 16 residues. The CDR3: CASSLRGTKSSDTQYF. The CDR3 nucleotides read TGTGCCAGCAGCTTAAGGGGGACAAAAAGCTCAGATACGCAGTATTTT.

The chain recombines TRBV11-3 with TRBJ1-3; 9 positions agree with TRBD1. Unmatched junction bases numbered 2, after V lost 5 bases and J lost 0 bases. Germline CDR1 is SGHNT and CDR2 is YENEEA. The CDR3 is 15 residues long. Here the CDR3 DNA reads TGTGCCAGCAGCAAGACAGGGGGCTCTGGAAACACCATATATTTT. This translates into CASSKTGGSGNTIYF.

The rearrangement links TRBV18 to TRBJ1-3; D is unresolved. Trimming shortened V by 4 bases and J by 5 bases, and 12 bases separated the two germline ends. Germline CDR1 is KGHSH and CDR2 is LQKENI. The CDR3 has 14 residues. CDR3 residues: CASSLEPGRNTIYF. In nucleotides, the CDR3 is TGTGCCAGCTCACTGGAACCAGGAAGAAACACCATATATTTT.

The CDR3 sequence: CASSVGGLHEKLFF. The CDR3 DNA follows: TGTGCCAGCAGCGTAGGGGGACTGCATGAAAAACTGTTTTTT. The gene calls are TRBV9 and TRBJ1-4; possible D gene TRBD1, 5 bases. CDR1 and CDR2 (germline): SGDLS, YYNGEE. This CDR3 is 14 amino acids long. With 0 bases removed from V and 6 bases from J, the gap between germline ends came to 9 bases.

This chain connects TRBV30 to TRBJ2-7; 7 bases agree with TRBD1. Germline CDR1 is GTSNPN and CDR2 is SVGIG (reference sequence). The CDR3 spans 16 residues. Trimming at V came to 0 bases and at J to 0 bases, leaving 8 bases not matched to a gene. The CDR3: CAWSVRGQWGSYEQYF. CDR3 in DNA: TGTGCCTGGAGTGTAAGGGGACAGTGGGGCTCCTACGAGCAGTACTTC.

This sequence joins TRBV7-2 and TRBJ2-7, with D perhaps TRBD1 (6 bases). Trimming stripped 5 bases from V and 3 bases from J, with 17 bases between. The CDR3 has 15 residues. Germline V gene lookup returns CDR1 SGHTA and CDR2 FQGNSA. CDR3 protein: CASSPLGAVDYEQYF. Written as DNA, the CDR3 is TGTGCCAGCAGCCCGCTGGGGGCAGTAGACTACGAGCAGTACTTC.

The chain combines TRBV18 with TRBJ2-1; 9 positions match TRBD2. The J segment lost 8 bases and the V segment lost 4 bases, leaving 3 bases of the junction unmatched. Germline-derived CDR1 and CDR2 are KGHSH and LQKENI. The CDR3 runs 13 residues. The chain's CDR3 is CASSLGLADEQFF. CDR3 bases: TGTGCCAGCTCACTGGGACTAGCAGATGAGCAGTTCTTC. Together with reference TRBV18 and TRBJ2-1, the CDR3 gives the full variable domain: NAGVMQNPRHLVRRRGQEARLRCSPMKGHSHVYWYRQLPEEGLKFMVYLQKENIIDESGMPKERFSAEFPKEGPSILRIQQVVRGDSAAYFCASSLGLADEQFFGPGTRLTVL.

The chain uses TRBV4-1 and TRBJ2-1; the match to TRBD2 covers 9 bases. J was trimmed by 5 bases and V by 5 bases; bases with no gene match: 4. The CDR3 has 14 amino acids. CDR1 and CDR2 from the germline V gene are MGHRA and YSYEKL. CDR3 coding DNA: TGCGCCAGCAGCGCTAGCGGGGCAGACAATGAGCAGTTCTTC. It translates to CASSASGADNEQFF.

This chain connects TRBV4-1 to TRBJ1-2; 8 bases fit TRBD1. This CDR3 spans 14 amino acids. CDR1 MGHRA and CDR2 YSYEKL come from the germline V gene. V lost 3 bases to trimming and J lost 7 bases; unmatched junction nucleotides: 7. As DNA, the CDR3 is TGCGCCAGCAGCCAGGGACAGGCCTTGAGTGGCTACACCTTC. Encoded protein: CASSQGQALSGYTF.

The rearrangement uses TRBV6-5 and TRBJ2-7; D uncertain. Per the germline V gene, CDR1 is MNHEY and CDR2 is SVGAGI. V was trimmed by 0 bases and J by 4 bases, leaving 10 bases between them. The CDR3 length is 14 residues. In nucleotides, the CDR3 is TGTGCCAGCAGTTACTCGACTTCCGGGTACGAGCAGTACTTC. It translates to CASSYSTSGYEQYF.

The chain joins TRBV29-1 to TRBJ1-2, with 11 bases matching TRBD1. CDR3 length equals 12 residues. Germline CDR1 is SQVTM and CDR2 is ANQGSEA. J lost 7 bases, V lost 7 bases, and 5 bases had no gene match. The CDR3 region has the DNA TGCAGCGCCGGACAGGGGGCGGCTGGCTACACCTTC. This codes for CSAGQGAAGYTF.

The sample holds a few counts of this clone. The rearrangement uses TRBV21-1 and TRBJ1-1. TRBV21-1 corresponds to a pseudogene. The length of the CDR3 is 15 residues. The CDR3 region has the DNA TGTGCCAGCAGCAAACCCATGGGGGGGAACACTGAAGCTTTCTTT. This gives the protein CASSKPMGGNTEAFF.

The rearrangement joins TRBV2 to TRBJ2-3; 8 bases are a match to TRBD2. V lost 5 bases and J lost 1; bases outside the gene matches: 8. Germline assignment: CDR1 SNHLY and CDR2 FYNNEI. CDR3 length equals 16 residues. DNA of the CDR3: TGTGCCAGCAGTATACTGGCGGGGGGCCGCACAGATACGCAGTATTTT. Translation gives CASSILAGGRTDTQYF.

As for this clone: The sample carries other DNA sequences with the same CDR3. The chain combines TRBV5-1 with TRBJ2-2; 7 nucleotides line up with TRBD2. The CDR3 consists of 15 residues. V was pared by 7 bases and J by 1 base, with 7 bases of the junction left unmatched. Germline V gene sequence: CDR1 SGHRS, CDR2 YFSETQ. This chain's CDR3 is CASSLTGGNTGELFF. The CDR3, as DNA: TGCGCCAGCTCCCTGACGGGGGGGAACACCGGGGAGCTGTTTTTT.

In DNA, the CDR3 is TGTGCCAGCTCTCAATCGTACAGGGAAAGCACAGATACGCAGTATTTT. This gives the protein CASSQSYRESTDTQYF. This rearrangement joins TRBV18 to TRBJ2-3; a possible D gene is TRBD1 (6 bases). The germline gives CDR1 KGHSH, CDR2 LQKENI. The CDR3 extends over 16 amino acids. The V end was cut by 6 bases, the J end by 0 bases, with 16 bases between.

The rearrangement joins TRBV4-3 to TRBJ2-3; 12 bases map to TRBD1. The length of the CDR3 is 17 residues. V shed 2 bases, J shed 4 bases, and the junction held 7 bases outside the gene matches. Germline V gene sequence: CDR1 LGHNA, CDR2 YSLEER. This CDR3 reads CASSQTGTGGPADTQYF. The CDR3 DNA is TGCGCCAGCAGCCAAACCGGGACAGGGGGCCCTGCAGATACGCAGTATTTT.

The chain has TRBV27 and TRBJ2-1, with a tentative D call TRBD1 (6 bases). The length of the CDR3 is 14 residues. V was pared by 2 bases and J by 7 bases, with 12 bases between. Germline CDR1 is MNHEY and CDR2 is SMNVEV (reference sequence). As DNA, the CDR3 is TGTGCCAGCAGTTTAATGGGGGCTGGTAATGAGCAGTTCTTC. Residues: CASSLMGAGNEQFF.